This TCR beta chain originates from a study of blood T cell repertoires in COVID-19. Study-wide context: The analysed material was cDNA or gDNA that came from T cells, B-cell-depleted T cells, or PBMCs.

Authors' analysis steps: It was from reference gene primer amplification that nucleated cell counts were estimated. Clones were sequenced by immunoSEQ multiplex PCR, and TCRdb holds only the in-frame ones, with some missing. Clone size and the V and J calls come from that table; the DNA yielded D and trimming. Of roughly 190,000 clones listed, about 85% were seen once; the top ten hold around 19%. Germline values: CDR1 GTSNPN, CDR2 SVGIG (reference sequence). V trimming: 2 bases; J trimming: 3 bases; junction bases outside the gene matches: 2. The CDR3 contains 13 residues. The material sequenced was peripheral blood. The sequence was collected from a human donor in a cohort sampled during active COVID-19. The rearrangement links TRBV30 to TRBJ1-1; 8 positions agree with TRBD1. CDR3 amino acids: CAWSTGQDTEAFF. CDR3 nucleotides: TGTGCCTGGAGTACGGGACAGGACACTGAAGCTTTCTTT.